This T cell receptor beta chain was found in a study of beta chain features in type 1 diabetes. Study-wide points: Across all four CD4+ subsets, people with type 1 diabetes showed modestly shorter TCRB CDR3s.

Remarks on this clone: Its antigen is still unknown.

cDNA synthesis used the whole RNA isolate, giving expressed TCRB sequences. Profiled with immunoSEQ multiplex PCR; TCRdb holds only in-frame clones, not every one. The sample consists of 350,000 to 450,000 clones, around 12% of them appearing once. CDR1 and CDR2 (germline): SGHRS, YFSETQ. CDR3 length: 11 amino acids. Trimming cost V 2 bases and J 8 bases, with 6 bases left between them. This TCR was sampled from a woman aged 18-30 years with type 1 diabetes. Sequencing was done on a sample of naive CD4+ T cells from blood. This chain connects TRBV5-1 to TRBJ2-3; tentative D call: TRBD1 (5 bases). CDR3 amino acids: CASSFQGTQYF. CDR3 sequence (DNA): TGCGCCAGCAGCTTTCAGGGTACGCAGTATTTT.